This T cell receptor (beta chain) came from a study of T cell responses to AZD1222 COVID-19 vaccine. Comments on this clone: The antigen is not known.

Findings of the study overall: Unmutated variant regions are reportedly the target of nearly half of TCRs that are spike-specific.

V was pared by 6 bases and J by 4 bases, with 20 bases between. There are 16 residues in the CDR3. The germline V gene encodes CDR1 SEHNR and CDR2 FQNEAQ (reference sequence). Here immunoSEQ multiplex PCR was the method, and the copy in TCRdb shows in-frame clones only, minus some. The profile covers about 120,000 clones, with about 89% appearing a single time and approximately 6.5% taken by the ten largest. This rearrangement joins TRBV7-9 to TRBJ2-3, with D possibly being TRBD2 (5 bases). The sequence came from an adult who received the AZD1222 COVID-19 vaccine. Sequences were derived from peripheral blood, sampled 28 days after the second AZD1222 dose. CDR3 nucleotide sequence: TGTGCCAGCAGACCCGCGTGGGGAGCCATCGCAGATACGCAGTATTTT. Translation gives CASRPAWGAIADTQYF.